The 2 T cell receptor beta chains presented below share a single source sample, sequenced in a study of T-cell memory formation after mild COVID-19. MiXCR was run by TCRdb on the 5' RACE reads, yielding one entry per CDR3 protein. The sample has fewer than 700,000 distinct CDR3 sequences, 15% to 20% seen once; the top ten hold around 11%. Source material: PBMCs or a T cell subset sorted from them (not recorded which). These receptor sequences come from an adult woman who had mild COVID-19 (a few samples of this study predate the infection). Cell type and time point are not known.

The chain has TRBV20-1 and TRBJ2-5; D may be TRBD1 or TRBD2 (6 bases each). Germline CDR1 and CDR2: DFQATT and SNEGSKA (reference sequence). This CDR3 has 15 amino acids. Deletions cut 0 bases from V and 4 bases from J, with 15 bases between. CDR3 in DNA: TGCAGTGCTAGAGATGGGTCTGGAGGGGGAGAGACCCAGTACTTC. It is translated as CSARDGSGGGETQYF.

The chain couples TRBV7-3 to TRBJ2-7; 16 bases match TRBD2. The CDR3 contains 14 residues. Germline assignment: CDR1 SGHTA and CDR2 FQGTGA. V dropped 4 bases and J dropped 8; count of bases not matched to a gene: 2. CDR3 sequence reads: CASSSGLAGGKQYF. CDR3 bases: TGTGCCAGCAGCTCGGGACTAGCGGGAGGGAAGCAGTACTTC.